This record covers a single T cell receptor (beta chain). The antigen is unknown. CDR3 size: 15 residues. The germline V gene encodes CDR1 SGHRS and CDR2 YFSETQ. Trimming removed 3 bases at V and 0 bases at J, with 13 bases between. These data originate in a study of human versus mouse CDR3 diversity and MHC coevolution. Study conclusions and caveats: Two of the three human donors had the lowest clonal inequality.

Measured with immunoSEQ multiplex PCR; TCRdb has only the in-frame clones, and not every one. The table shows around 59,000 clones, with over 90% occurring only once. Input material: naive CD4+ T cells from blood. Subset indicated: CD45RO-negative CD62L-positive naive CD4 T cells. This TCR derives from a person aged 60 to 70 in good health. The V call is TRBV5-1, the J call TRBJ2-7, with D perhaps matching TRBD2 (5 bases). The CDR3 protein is CASSWASGSSYEQYF. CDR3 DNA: TGCGCCAGCAGCTGGGCGTCGGGGAGCTCCTACGAGCAGTACTTC.